This T cell receptor (beta chain) was recovered during a study of T cells in Graves' hyperthyroidism and ophthalmopathy (dated by TCRdb to about 2019). Regarding the research as a whole: Peripheral blood was sampled at the time of initial diagnosis, prior to any treatment. To identify TCR V-J signatures that set the groups apart, the researchers used a discovery cohort of about a hundred patients, made up of under 50 with Graves' ophthalmopathy and some 60 with stable Graves' hyperthyroidism. Prospective prediction of ophthalmopathy was tested in an independent validation cohort of approximately 19 hyperthyroidism patients and around 16 patients who later progressed to ophthalmopathy. For training and testing, the approximately 92 patients in the discovery cohort were randomly divided in a 7:3 ratio. Thyroid tissue and blood T-cell repertoires from several Graves' hyperthyroidism patients were also compared in the study. Following sampling, methimazole starting at 30 mg daily was given to hyperthyroidism patients, and high-dose intravenous methylprednisolone was given to ophthalmopathy patients. The paper describes TCR Vbeta CDR3 sequencing of some 130 peripheral blood samples, made up of about 40 ophthalmopathy patients, some 80 hyperthyroidism patients and 17 progressor patients. General study outcomes and caveats: Most expanded thyroid clonotypes (frequency above 0.001) were also detected in blood, suggesting blood repertoires may reflect thyroid immune responses. No statistical method was used to set the sample size in advance, and investigators knew the group allocation. In validation, progression to ophthalmopathy was predicted by the model with around 70% sensitivity and just over 72% specificity, a median of about 6.8 months before onset. In cross-validation, a model built on a 13 V-J signature told ophthalmopathy apart from stable hyperthyroidism with just under 90% sensitivity and around 81% specificity, and in testing the same model reached 80%/75%.

On this clonotype itself: Its antigen has not been determined. Qualities for individual bases were not recorded, and no much larger clone is one base off.

The TCR beta CDR3 regions were amplified from the RNA transcripts. A first-round RT-PCR of the TCR CDR3 used the HTBI primer set with the Qiagen OneStep RT-PCR kit. Libraries were constructed in a second round of multiplex PCR, after which size selection and purification were carried out. The libraries were sequenced on an Illumina HiSeq2000 using paired-end 100 bp reads. In the original analysis: SOAPnuke was used to process the raw data, throwing out any read that contained adapters or uncalled bases, had a mean Phred below 15, or lacked an exact constant-primer or identifier match. High-quality paired reads were merged using COPE v1.2.5, and each unique nucleotide sequence was defined as a clonotype. MiTCR v1.1 was used to align the clonotypes against IMGT TRBV, TRBD and TRBJ reference segments. The analysis was restricted to V-J combinations with a frequency above 0.0001, which together covered over 99% of the repertoires. A TCS score was defined as the ratio between F50 (clonal expansion) and ExV (chaos), using BLOSUM62-based TCRdist between CDR3 peptides within each V-J. Welch's t-statistics and random forest reduced 500 to 650 V-J features to 13, which were used in a naive Bayes classifier (R e1071). Starting from the raw public reads, TCRdb applied fastp trimming at Q25, assembled clones with MiXCR and retained in-frame beta chains. Each CDR3 protein appears once, grouped with its most common genes and DNA. These V and J calls are TCRdb output, not the study's own analysis. The sample table records fewer than 400,000 distinct CDR3 sequences; around 15% of these occur just once. In total, the top ten clones hold around 28% of the sample.

Unmatched junction bases come to 14, with V trimmed by 3 bases and J by 1 base. Including cysteine and phenylalanine, the CDR3 has 19 amino acids. Solely the CDR3 DNA is kept, with 57 bases framed from the first base. Looking up the germline V gene (reference sequence) yields CDR1 MNHEY and CDR2 SMNVEV. Ophthalmopathy patients had moderately to severely active disease, Clinical Activity Score of at least 3, NOSPECS grade of at least 4, and duration under 3 months. Any patient with an uncontrolled infection, another autoimmune disease, pregnancy or lactation was excluded. Diagnoses were established on the basis of clinical symptoms, serum thyroxine and TRAb, thyroid ultrasound, and orbital computed tomography. PBMCs were isolated from more than 8 ml of fresh peripheral blood by Ficoll-Paque density gradient centrifugation. Total RNA was extracted using Trizol reagent, and RNA quality was assessed on an Agilent 2100 Bioanalyzer.

This TCR was sampled from a man aged 45 to 65 with Graves' ophthalmopathy. Sequenced input: blood. The V gene is TRBV27 and the J gene is TRBJ2-7; a stretch of 11 junction bases matches TRBD2. The CDR3 corresponds to CASSFLGLGLAGGSYEQYF. The sequenced DNA: TGTGCCAGCAGTTTCCTCGGACTGGGCCTAGCGGGAGGATCCTACGAGCAGTACTTC.